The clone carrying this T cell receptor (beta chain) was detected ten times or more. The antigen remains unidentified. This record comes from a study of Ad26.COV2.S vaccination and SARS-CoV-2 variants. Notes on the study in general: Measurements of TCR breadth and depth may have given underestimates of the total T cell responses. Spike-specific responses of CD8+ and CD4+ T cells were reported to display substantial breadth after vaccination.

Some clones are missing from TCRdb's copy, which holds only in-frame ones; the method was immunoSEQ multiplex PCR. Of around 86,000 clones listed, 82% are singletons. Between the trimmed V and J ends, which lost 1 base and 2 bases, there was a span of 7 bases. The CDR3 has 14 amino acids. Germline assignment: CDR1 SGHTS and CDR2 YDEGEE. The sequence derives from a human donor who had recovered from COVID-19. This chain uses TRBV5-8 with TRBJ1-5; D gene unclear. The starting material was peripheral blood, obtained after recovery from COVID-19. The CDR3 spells CASSLLGRNQPQHF. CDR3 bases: TGTGCCAGCAGCTTGCTCGGCCGCAATCAGCCCCAGCATTTT.